These 31 T cell receptor beta chains were all obtained from the same sample, sequenced in a study of cytomegalovirus exposure and HLA in healthy donors. The PCR ran on 60 Vbeta and 13 Jbeta primers. Generated by immunoSEQ multiplex PCR, the TCRdb table keeps only in-frame clones and is missing some. This sample has 180,000 or so clones, with over 65% found just once. Source material: PBMCs. The origin of the receptors is a boy aged 2-9 years in good health and CMV-seronegative.

In its sample, this clone was seen a few times. The V and J genes are TRBV6-1 and TRBJ2-7; 11 nucleotides align to TRBD1. Per the germline V gene, CDR1 is MNHNS and CDR2 is SASEGT. The CDR3 runs 15 residues. The V gene end was trimmed by 6 bases and the J gene end by 3 bases; junction bases not matched to a gene: 7. CDR3 loop: CASRGGGTGGYEQYF. DNA for the CDR3: TGTGCCAGCAGGGGCGGCGGGACAGGGGGCTACGAGCAGTACTTC.

The J gene is TRBJ2-5, the V gene TRBV4-1; the match to TRBD2 covers 8 bases. Germline V CDR1 and CDR2: MGHRA, YSYEKL. This CDR3 is built from 16 residues. V was clipped by 4 bases and J by 4 bases; unmatched bases: 11. The CDR3 region has the DNA TGCGCCAGCAGCCGAGGGTCCGGGGGGGCTCGAGAGACCCAGTACTTC. Translated: CASSRGSGGARETQYF.

The CDR3 nucleotides read TGTGCCAGCAGCACGACTAGCGGGGGGGCCAGGGGTAATGAGCAGTTCTTC. It yields the protein CASSTTSGGARGNEQFF. The chain links TRBV7-9 to TRBJ2-1, with 14 nucleotides matching TRBD2. The CDR3 runs to 17 residues. V gave up 5 bases and J gave up 7 bases; unmatched junction bases: 10. Per the germline V gene, CDR1 is SEHNR and CDR2 is FQNEAQ (reference sequence).

This clone occurred a few times. The chain combines TRBV6-1 with TRBJ1-5; D is uncertain. CDR3 length: 15 amino acids. The germline V gene encodes CDR1 MNHNS and CDR2 SASEGT. The V end lost 5 bases, the J end lost 5 bases, and 16 bases lay between the germline ends. CDR3 region: CASSRTSLAHQPQHF. The CDR3 coding sequence is TGTGCCAGCAGTCGAACGTCCTTAGCCCATCAGCCCCAGCATTTT.

This clone occurred a few times. CDR3 region: CASSQGLAGGPDEQFF. CDR3 coding DNA: TGCGCCAGCAGCCAAGGACTAGCGGGGGGGCCAGACGAGCAGTTCTTC. The rearrangement joins TRBV4-3 to TRBJ2-1; TRBD2 aligns across 14 bases. The CDR3 is 16 residues long. The ends lost 1 base at V and 10 bases at J; junction bases unmatched: 6. Germline CDR1 is LGHNA and CDR2 is YSLEER.

The chain employs TRBV5-4 and TRBJ1-5, with TRBD1 matching 8 bases. J was trimmed by 1 base and V by 4 bases; bases with no gene match: 1. This CDR3 is 14 amino acids long. The germline V gene encodes CDR1 SGHNT and CDR2 YYREEE (reference sequence). The CDR3 spells CASSTGGSNQPQHF. DNA for the CDR3: TGTGCCAGCAGCACAGGGGGAAGCAATCAGCCCCAGCATTTT.

This clone was seen more than once but under ten times. Here the CDR3 reads CASSLGGDRDGDYGYTF. The CDR3 nucleotides are TGTGCCAGCAGCTTGGGCGGGGACCGGGACGGGGACTATGGCTACACCTTC. The chain employs TRBV5-5 and TRBJ1-2; D may be TRBD1 (5 bases). CDR1 is SGHKS, CDR2 YYEKEE, per germline (reference sequence). V lost 0 bases to trimming and J lost 3 bases, with 18 bases between them. The CDR3 consists of 17 residues.

This sequence joins TRBV11-3 and TRBJ1-2; weak D call: TRBD1 (6 bases). The CDR3 is 18 residues long. Germline loops: CDR1 SGHNT, CDR2 YENEEA. V lost 4 bases, J lost 5 bases, and 26 bases lay in between. This chain's CDR3 is CASSCYRLRGGKRYGYTF. Here the CDR3 DNA reads TGTGCCAGCAGCTGCTACAGGTTGAGGGGGGGGAAGAGGTATGGCTACACCTTC.

The sample holds a few counts of this clone. J is TRBJ1-1 and V is TRBV10-1, with D possibly TRBD1 on 6 matching bases. The germline CDR1 and CDR2 sequences are WNHNN and SYGVQD (reference sequence). V was trimmed by 6 bases and J by 0 bases, leaving 20 bases between them. The length of the CDR3 is 17 residues. The DNA for the CDR3 is TGCGCCAGCAGGGCGGACAGTAATGGTGGTATGAACACTGAAGCTTTCTTT. Amino acid sequence: CASRADSNGGMNTEAFF.

The chain links TRBV6-6 to TRBJ2-2; a weak D match, TRBD1 (5 bases). The germline gives CDR1 MNHNY, CDR2 SVGAGI (reference sequence). V lost 5 bases and J 3 bases, leaving 16 bases between the germline ends. The CDR3 extends over 16 amino acids. The CDR3: CASSALVRADTGELFF. In DNA, the CDR3 is TGTGCCAGCAGTGCCTTAGTCAGGGCTGACACCGGGGAGCTGTTTTTT.

This clone was recorded only once. This chain uses TRBV7-3 with TRBJ2-3; D uncertain. V lost 5 bases and J 7 bases, leaving 19 bases between the germline ends. The germline V gene encodes CDR1 SGHTA and CDR2 FQGTGA. The CDR3 extends over 15 amino acids. The DNA of the CDR3 is TGTGCCAGCAGCCGCCAGGCAGGAATGGTAAATACGCAGTATTTT. Its translation: CASSRQAGMVNTQYF.

V is TRBV2 and J is TRBJ1-3; 9 bases map to TRBD1. The CDR3 has 18 residues. CDR1 and CDR2 from the germline V gene are SNHLY and FYNNEI. Trimming at V came to 6 bases and at J to 0 bases, leaving 12 bases not matched to a gene. The CDR3 sequence is CASRPQYRGLYSGNTIYF. The CDR3 DNA is TGTGCCAGCAGGCCCCAGTACAGGGGGCTTTACTCTGGAAACACCATATATTTT.

The chain links TRBV18 to TRBJ2-5; no clear D. Trimming took off 0 bases at V and 5 bases at J, with 10 bases between the two ends. CDR3 length equals 14 residues. The germline CDR1 and CDR2 sequences are KGHSH and LQKENI. This chain's CDR3 is CASSPPAQRETQYF. The CDR3 nucleotides are TGTGCCAGCTCACCACCGGCCCAGAGGGAGACCCAGTACTTC.

This rearrangement joins TRBV2 to TRBJ2-7; a possible D gene is TRBD2 (5 bases). Germline V gene lookup returns CDR1 SNHLY and CDR2 FYNNEI. The CDR3 length is 14 residues. V was shortened by 5 bases and J by 3 bases, with 14 bases between the two germline ends. Here the CDR3 reads CASSQYREVYEQYF. CDR3 coding DNA: TGTGCCAGCAGTCAATACCGGGAAGTCTACGAGCAGTACTTC.

This chain links TRBV9 with TRBJ2-5; TRBD2 aligns across 14 bases. The ends lost 4 bases at V and 5 bases at J; junction bases unmatched: 4. CDR3 length: 15 amino acids. The germline V gene has CDR1 SGDLS and CDR2 YYNGEE. CDR3 in amino acids: CASSSRTSGGETQYF. CDR3 DNA sequence: TGTGCCAGCAGCTCCCGGACTAGCGGGGGGGAGACCCAGTACTTC.

V gene TRBV4-1 combines with J gene TRBJ2-7; TRBD2 agrees at 8 bases. V trimming: 0 bases; J trimming: 2 bases; junction bases outside the gene matches: 3. Germline-derived CDR1 and CDR2 are MGHRA and YSYEKL. The CDR3 runs 15 residues. CDR3 nucleotides: TGCGCCAGCAGCCAAGACCGGGGGGGTACCTACGAGCAGTACTTC. Residues: CASSQDRGGTYEQYF.

The chain joins TRBV5-1 to TRBJ2-7; D is undetermined. V was clipped by 2 bases and J by 0 bases, with 12 bases between them. Germline V gene sequence: CDR1 SGHRS, CDR2 YFSETQ. CDR3 length: 15 amino acids. CDR3 bases: TGCGCCAGCAGCTTTACCGTCGCCGGCTCCTACGAGCAGTACTTC. This translates into CASSFTVAGSYEQYF.

The chain links TRBV9 to TRBJ2-1; D is undetermined. Germline values: CDR1 SGDLS, CDR2 YYNGEE. V was pared by 0 bases and J by 0 bases, with 7 bases between. The CDR3 covers 15 residues. The CDR3 region has the DNA TGTGCCAGCAGCGTAGGTAGCCGCTCCTACAATGAGCAGTTCTTC. This sequence encodes CASSVGSRSYNEQFF.

V usage is TRBV15 and J usage is TRBJ1-5; D uncertain. Between the trimmed V and J ends, which lost 7 bases and 5 bases, there was a span of 12 bases. There are 13 residues in the CDR3. Germline values: CDR1 LNHNV, CDR2 YYDKDF (reference sequence). CDR3 region: CATKAGRDQPQHF. CDR3 nucleotides: TGTGCCACCAAGGCTGGGAGGGATCAGCCCCAGCATTTT.

The V gene is TRBV18, the J gene TRBJ2-7, with a tentative D call TRBD2 (5 bases). The ends were cut back, 6 bases at V and 3 bases at J, with 18 bases in the middle. CDR3 size: 15 residues. CDR1 and CDR2 (germline): KGHSH, LQKENI. Here the CDR3 DNA reads TGTGCCAGCTCGGCAGAGGGTGCTTACTTCTACGAGCAGTACTTC. Its protein product is CASSAEGAYFYEQYF. Based on the CDR3 plus reference TRBV18 and TRBJ2-7, the full variable domain is NAGVMQNPRHLVRRRGQEARLRCSPMKGHSHVYWYRQLPEEGLKFMVYLQKENIIDESGMPKERFSAEFPKEGPSILRIQQVVRGDSAAYFCASSAEGAYFYEQYFGPGTRLTVT.

V and J are TRBV4-2 and TRBJ1-5; possibly TRBD1 for D (5 bases). V was clipped by 0 bases and J by 5 bases, with 20 bases between them. The CDR3 spans 18 residues. Germline V gene data show CDR1 as LGHNA and CDR2 as YNFKEQ. The DNA of the CDR3 is TGTGCCAGCAGCCAAGATCGGGGGAGGAGGGTAGGGGATCAGCCCCAGCATTTT. Its protein product is CASSQDRGRRVGDQPQHF.

The rearrangement links TRBV15 to TRBJ1-5, with 8 bases lining up with TRBD1. CDR1 LNHNV and CDR2 YYDKDF come from the germline V gene (reference sequence). This CDR3 has 15 residues. J gave up 1 base and V 4 bases, and 3 bases lay outside the gene matches. CDR3 sequence (DNA): TGTGCCACCAGCAACCACAGGGGGAGCAATCAGCCCCAGCATTTT. It translates to CATSNHRGSNQPQHF.

The rearrangement uses TRBV21-1 and TRBJ2-3; TRBD2 is taken as the D call from the table, unchecked against the DNA. TRBV21-1 is described as a pseudogene. The CDR3 is made up of 15 amino acids. CDR3: CASSKELASTDTQYF. DNA of the CDR3: TGTGCCAGCAGCAAAGAGCTAGCTAGCACAGATACGCAGTATTTT.

This sequence joins TRBV2 and TRBJ1-3, with 7 bases aligning to TRBD1. The V gene's germline CDR1 is SNHLY and CDR2 FYNNEI. With 3 bases clipped from V and 4 bases from J, the junction kept 6 bases outside the gene matches. This CDR3 is built from 15 residues. The CDR3 sequence is CASSDWPGGGNTIYF. The CDR3 region has the DNA TGTGCCAGCAGTGACTGGCCAGGGGGAGGAAACACCATATATTTT.

V is TRBV19 and J is TRBJ2-1; TRBD2 matches at 7 bases. The junction had 3 bases not matched to a gene; V was cut back by 4 bases and J by 0 bases. The CDR3 extends over 15 amino acids. The germline CDR1 and CDR2 sequences are LNHDA and SQIVND (reference sequence). For the CDR3, the DNA is TGTGCCAGTAGTAACCTAGCGGCCTCCTACAATGAGCAGTTCTTC. Translation gives CASSNLAASYNEQFF.

This chain links TRBV5-1 with TRBJ2-1, with a weak D call TRBD2 (6 bases). Trimming took off 4 bases at V and 4 bases at J, with 15 bases between the two ends. The CDR3 runs to 15 residues. Germline assignment: CDR1 SGHRS and CDR2 YFSETQ. In DNA form, the CDR3 reads TGCGCCAGCAGCCTCTTCCCGGGACTTTACAATGAGCAGTTCTTC. Residues: CASSLFPGLYNEQFF. Together with reference TRBV5-1 and TRBJ2-1, the CDR3 gives the full variable domain: KAGVTQTPRYLIKTRGQQVTLSCSPISGHRSVSWYQQTPGQGLQFLFEYFSETQRNKGNFPGRFSGRQFSNSRSEMNVSTLELGDSALYLCASSLFPGLYNEQFFGPGTRLTVL.

The J gene is TRBJ1-1, the V gene TRBV6-5, with D perhaps matching TRBD1 (6 bases). Germline assignment: CDR1 MNHEY and CDR2 SVGAGI. The CDR3 sequence is 14 residues long. Trimming stripped 5 bases from V and 5 bases from J, with 15 bases between. CDR3 sequence reads: CASSTYRVRTEAFF. In nucleotides, the CDR3 is TGTGCCAGCAGTACATACAGGGTGCGGACTGAAGCTTTCTTT.

The chain links TRBV4-2 to TRBJ2-3; D gene uncertain. V lost 0 bases and J lost 3, with 7 bases in between. CDR3 length: 14 amino acids. The V gene's germline CDR1 is LGHNA and CDR2 YNFKEQ. The CDR3 nucleotides read TGTGCCAGCAGCCAAGATGGCGGTACAGATACGCAGTATTTT. Translation gives CASSQDGGTDTQYF.

Here the CDR3 DNA reads TGTGCCAGCAGTCCGCTGGACAGGGTCCCGTTCACTGAAGCTTTCTTT. Translation: CASSPLDRVPFTEAFF. The chain links TRBV27 to TRBJ1-1; 8 bases fit TRBD1. Trimming removed 5 bases from V and 4 bases from J; junction bases left unmatched: 12. This CDR3 is 16 amino acids long. Germline CDR1 MNHEY, CDR2 SMNVEV (reference sequence).

As regards this clone: The same CDR3 arises from other DNA sequences in this sample as well. DNA for the CDR3: TGCGCCAGCAGCCAAGATCACTCGGGGACACGGAATTCACCCCTCCACTTT. Translating it yields CASSQDHSGTRNSPLHF. The chain employs TRBV4-3 and TRBJ1-6, with a weak D call TRBD1 (6 bases). The V end was cut by 0 bases, the J end by 7 bases, with 16 bases between. Germline values: CDR1 LGHNA, CDR2 YSLEER. The CDR3 length is 17 residues.

About this clone: One end of the junction varies from germline; a read error may be responsible. The chain recombines TRBV7-9 with TRBJ2-1; D is possibly TRBD2 (6 bases). Germline V gives CDR1 SEHNR, CDR2 FQNEAQ (reference sequence). The CDR3 is 16 amino acids. CDR3 amino acids: CSSSYESIPTSFEQFF. The CDR3 DNA reads as TGTTCCAGCAGTTACGAATCTATACCGACTAGTTTCGAGCAGTTCTTC.